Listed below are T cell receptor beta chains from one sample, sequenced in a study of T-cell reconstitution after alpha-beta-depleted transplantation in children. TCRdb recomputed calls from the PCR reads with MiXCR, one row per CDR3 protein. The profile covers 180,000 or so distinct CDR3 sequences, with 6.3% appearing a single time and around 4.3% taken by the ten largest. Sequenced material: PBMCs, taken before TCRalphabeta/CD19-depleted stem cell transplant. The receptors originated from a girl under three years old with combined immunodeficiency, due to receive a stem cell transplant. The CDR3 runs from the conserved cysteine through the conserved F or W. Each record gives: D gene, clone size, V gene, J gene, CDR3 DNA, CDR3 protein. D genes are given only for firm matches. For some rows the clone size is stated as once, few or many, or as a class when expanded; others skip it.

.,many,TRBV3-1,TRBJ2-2,TGTGCCAGCAGCCACGGGACTCCCCGGACCCTGAGCACCGGGGAGCTGTTTTTT,CASSHGTPRTLSTGELFF
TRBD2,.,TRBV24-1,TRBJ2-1,TGTGCCACCAGTGCTAGGGGAGGGCAGACCTACAATGAGCAGTTCTTC,CATSARGGQTYNEQFF
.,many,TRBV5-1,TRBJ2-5,TGCGCCAGCAGCTCCGGGGGGCCTCGGGAGAACCAGTACTTC,CASSSGGPRENQYF
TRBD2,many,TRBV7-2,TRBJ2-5,TGTGCCAGCAGCTCACGGACTAGCGGGGAGACCCAGTACTTC,CASSSRTSGETQYF
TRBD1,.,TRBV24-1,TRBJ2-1,TGTGCCACCAGTGATACAGGACAGGGTGACCCTTCCCCCTCCTACAATGAGCAGTTCTTC,CATSDTGQGDPSPSYNEQFF
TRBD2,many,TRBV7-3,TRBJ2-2,TGTGCCAGCAGCGAAAGCGGGGGGGCCGGGGAGCTGTTTTTT,CASSESGGAGELFF
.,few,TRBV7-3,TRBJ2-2,TGTGCCAGCAGCCTAGGGGTTCTAGAGGGTACCGGGGAGCTGTTTTTT,CASSLGVLEGTGELFF
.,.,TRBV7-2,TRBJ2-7,TGTGCCAGCAGCCCTCTAGTCGGTGGCTCCTACGAGCAGTACTTC,CASSPLVGGSYEQYF
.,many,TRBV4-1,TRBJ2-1,TGCGCCAGCAGCCAAGGTGGGACAGGGTTTCTAGCGGGCCAGGGGAATGAGCAGTTCTTC,CASSQGGTGFLAGQGNEQFF
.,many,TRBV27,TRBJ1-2,TGTGCCAGCAGTTTATGGGGGGGTGGCGACTATGGCTACACCTTC,CASSLWGGGDYGYTF
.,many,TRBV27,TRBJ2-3,TGTGCCAGCAGTTTAAGCGGTACGCAGTATTTT,CASSLSGTQYF
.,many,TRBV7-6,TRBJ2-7,TGTGCCAGCAGCTTAGCGATTAGCGCCTCCTACGAGCAGTACTTC,CASSLAISASYEQYF
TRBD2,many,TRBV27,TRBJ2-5,TGTGCCAGCAGTTTAGCGGCGGGACTAGCGCCAGAGACCCAGTACTTC,CASSLAAGLAPETQYF
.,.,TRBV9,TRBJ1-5,TGTGCCAGCAGCGTTGGATGGGGGGGTAATCAGCCCCAGCATTTT,CASSVGWGGNQPQHF
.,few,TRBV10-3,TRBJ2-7,TGTGCCATCAGTGCAGGGGACGGAGCCTACGAGCAGTACTTC,CAISAGDGAYEQYF
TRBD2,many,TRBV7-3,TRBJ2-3,TGTGCCAGCAGCTTAACTAGCGGGACAGATACGCAGTATTTT,CASSLTSGTDTQYF
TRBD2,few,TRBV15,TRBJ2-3,TGTGCCACCAGCAGAGATTGGGGTCTAGCGGGAGATGGGAGCACAGATACGCAGTATTTT,CATSRDWGLAGDGSTDTQYF
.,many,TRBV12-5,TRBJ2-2,TGTGCTAGTGGTTTCAACACCGGGGAGCTGTTTTTT,CASGFNTGELFF